This TCR beta chain was captured in a study of radiation and T cells in renal cell carcinoma. The data were produced by immunoSEQ multiplex PCR, yet TCRdb's version contains in-frame clones alone and is incomplete. This sample has roughly 130,000 clones; around 89% occur once, and the top ten carry approximately 6%. Study-level results: In blood, top tumor clones expanded by 2 weeks, shrinking by 4. Baseline intratumoral clonotype presence is unknown without pretreatment biopsies.

Time point: blood 2 weeks post-SBRT. The treatment denotes: 15 Gy SBRT to primary tumor, nephrectomy 4 weeks later. The patient's renal cell carcinoma had clear cell pathology. Note on this clone: What it binds is not known.

The V segment lost 0 bases and the J segment 2 bases; nucleotides outside the gene matches: 1. The germline V gene encodes CDR1 SGHRS and CDR2 YFSETQ. The CDR3 length is 15 residues. This chain links TRBV5-1 with TRBJ2-2; TRBD1 aligns across 7 bases. The sequence was obtained from a woman aged 70-85 years with renal cell carcinoma. The sample was blood, taken from a patient whose treatment included radiotherapy and nephrectomy. In DNA, the CDR3 is TGCGCCAGCAGCTTGGGACAGGGAAACACCGGGGAGCTGTTTTTT. It encodes CASSLGQGNTGELFF.